Each of the 10 T cell receptor beta chains below was sequenced from the same sample in a study of T cell repertoires in cytomegalovirus infection. No antigen has been identified for these receptors. TCRdb passed the reads through MiXCR, listing each CDR3 protein once. The sample includes roughly 310,000 distinct CDR3 sequences, 25% to 30% of them seen just once. Here the sequenced sample was cultured PBMCs, taken from culture after CMV antigen stimulation. The receptors shown here come from a human donor in good health (CMV status not recorded). Some clones in this sample may be carry-over from other donors' samples.

This clonotype turned up a few times. The V call is TRBV7-2, the J call TRBJ2-3; TRBD2 matches at 9 bases. CDR3 length: 16 residues. The germline gives CDR1 SGHTA, CDR2 FQGNSA. J was trimmed by 6 bases and V by 5 bases; bases with no gene match: 12. CDR3 sequence (DNA): TGTGCCAGCAGCCCGTTGGGGGTAGCGGGAGCTGATACGCAGTATTTT. Amino acids: CASSPLGVAGADTQYF.

The rearrangement links TRBV27 to TRBJ1-4; perhaps TRBD1 as D (5 bases). Per the germline V gene, CDR1 is MNHEY and CDR2 is SMNVEV (reference sequence). The V and J ends lost 0 bases and 7 bases respectively, with 15 bases between them. This CDR3 is 16 amino acids long. The CDR3 protein is CASSLSAVRVGEKLFF. CDR3 sequence (DNA): TGTGCCAGCAGTTTATCGGCGGTCAGGGTTGGTGAAAAACTGTTTTTT.

This clonotype was counted a few times. This chain links TRBV20-1 with TRBJ1-2, with 7 bases identical to TRBD1. The CDR3 length is 13 residues. V was clipped by 3 bases and J by 8 bases; unmatched bases: 9. Germline CDR1 and CDR2: DFQATT and SNEGSKA (reference sequence). In DNA, the CDR3 is TGCAGTGCTAGCGCCAGGGGGTTGAGAGGCTACACCTTC. Translating gives CSASARGLRGYTF.

This clonotype was seen more than once but under ten times. Here the CDR3 reads CASCAVYSNQPQHF. As DNA, the CDR3 is TGTGCCAGCTGTGCGGTTTATAGCAATCAGCCCCAGCATTTT. The chain has TRBV12-3 or TRBV12-4 and TRBJ1-5; D gene ambiguous. Trimming stripped 8 bases from V and 0 bases from J, with 11 bases between. The CDR3 is 14 amino acids.

The chain couples TRBV2 to TRBJ1-2; a weak D match, TRBD1 (5 bases). V was clipped by 2 bases and J by 7 bases, with 14 bases between them. This CDR3 region has 14 residues. The V gene's germline CDR1 is SNHLY and CDR2 FYNNEI. Here the CDR3 reads CASSEMGPTSGYTF. The CDR3 DNA is TGTGCCAGCAGTGAAATGGGACCCACTAGTGGCTACACCTTC.

The CDR3 here is CAIRKDIGKDTQYF. CDR3 DNA sequence: TGTGCCATCAGGAAGGACATCGGGAAAGATACGCAGTATTTT. The J gene is TRBJ2-3, the V gene TRBV10-3; D possibly uses TRBD1 or TRBD2 (5 bases each). V was cut by 6 bases and J by 5 bases, with 15 bases left in between. In germline, CDR1 is ENHRY, CDR2 SYGVKD. CDR3 size: 14 residues.

In its sample, this clonotype was seen a few times. The chain carries TRBV6-2 or TRBV6-3 and TRBJ2-3; D may be TRBD1 or TRBD2 (5 bases each). Germline CDR1 is MNHEY and CDR2 is SVGEGT. The length of the CDR3 is 18 residues. Trimming pared 6 bases from V and 0 bases from J, leaving 22 bases between. CDR3 in amino acids: CASRKHAGTDISTDTQYF. The CDR3 DNA reads TGTGCCAGCAGGAAACACGCCGGGACCGATATTAGCACAGATACGCAGTATTTT.

This clonotype appeared many times. The chain employs TRBV7-2 and TRBJ1-2; 8 bases match TRBD1. In germline, CDR1 is SGHTA, CDR2 FQGNSA. The junction had 15 bases not matched to a gene; V was cut back by 5 bases and J by 4 bases. CDR3 length: 17 residues. The CDR3 sequence is CASSLNFGQGRIYGYTF. For the CDR3, the DNA is TGTGCCAGCAGCCTAAACTTTGGACAGGGAAGGATCTATGGCTACACCTTC. Complete variable domain (other parts from reference TRBV7-2 and TRBJ1-2): GAGVSQSPSNKVTEKGKDVELRCDPISGHTALYWYRQSLGQGLEFLIYFQGNSAPDKSGLPSDRFSAERTGGSVSTLTIQRTQQEDSAVYLCASSLNFGQGRIYGYTFGSGTRLTVV.

About this clonotype itself: Sequence at one end of the junction differs from germline and may be a read error. The V gene is TRBV4-1, the J gene TRBJ1-1; no reliable D call. The CDR3 is 15 residues long. Looked up from germline, CDR1 is MGHRA and CDR2 is YSYEKL. The CDR3 DNA sequence: TGTGCCAGCAGCCAAGATCAGCACCGGAACACTGAAGCTTTCTTT. This gives the protein CASSQDQHRNTEAFF.

The chain is built from TRBV4-1 and TRBJ1-2, with D unclear. The CDR3 runs to 15 residues. Germline lookup yields CDR1 MGHRA and CDR2 YSYEKL. V lost 4 bases and J 8 bases, leaving 20 bases between the germline ends. CDR3 sequence reads: CASSPSEETNKGYTF. The CDR3 DNA reads as TGCGCCAGCAGCCCATCAGAGGAGACAAATAAGGGCTACACCTTC.